The 10 T cell receptor beta chains below come from one sample, sequenced in a study of cytomegalovirus exposure and HLA in healthy donors. Produced via immunoSEQ multiplex PCR; TCRdb's table is partial and in-frame only. The repertoire has about 110,000 clones, more than 75% of them found once; the top ten carry approximately 1.4%. Sequenced input: PBMCs. The receptors were gathered from a woman under 40 in good health and CMV-seropositive.

The V call is TRBV25-1, the J call TRBJ2-5; 7 bases are shared with TRBD1. The CDR3 totals 14 residues. The germline gives CDR1 MGHDK, CDR2 SYGVNS. V lost 7 bases and J lost 5; bases outside the gene matches: 10. The CDR3 DNA reads TGTGCCAGCAATAGAGGGGCCAGGGGGGAGACCCAGTACTTC. It specifies CASNRGARGETQYF.

The sample holds many counts of this clone. V and J are TRBV6-1 and TRBJ2-1; the D gene is possibly TRBD2 (5 bases). CDR1 is MNHNS, CDR2 SASEGT, per germline. V shed 9 bases and J shed 4 bases, with 7 bases lying between them. CDR3 size: 11 residues. The chain's CDR3 is CASRGYNEQFF. CDR3 sequence (DNA): TGTGCCAGTCGGGGATACAATGAGCAGTTCTTC.

The chain employs TRBV18 and TRBJ2-5; maybe TRBD1 (6 bases). The CDR3 spans 13 residues. The V gene lost 2 bases and the J gene lost 5 bases, with 9 bases spanning the gap. Germline lookup yields CDR1 KGHSH and CDR2 LQKENI. CDR3 residues: CASSPTGPETQYF. DNA for the CDR3: TGTGCCAGCTCACCAACAGGGCCGGAGACCCAGTACTTC.

V usage is TRBV27 and J usage is TRBJ1-2, with 10 bases lining up with TRBD1. The trim removed 5 bases at V and 4 bases at J, leaving 10 bases unmatched. CDR3 length: 16 residues. The germline V gene has CDR1 MNHEY and CDR2 SMNVEV (reference sequence). The chain's CDR3 is CASSPRQGARGYGYTF. As DNA, the CDR3 is TGTGCCAGCAGTCCCAGACAGGGGGCGCGGGGCTATGGCTACACCTTC.

The CDR3 sequence: CASSPIGTGVNTEAFF. In DNA, the CDR3 is TGTGCCAGCTCCCCGATAGGGACAGGGGTGAACACTGAAGCTTTCTTT. The chain combines TRBV18 with TRBJ1-1, with 10 nucleotides matching TRBD1. This CDR3 has 16 residues. CDR1 KGHSH and CDR2 LQKENI come from the germline V gene. J was trimmed by 0 bases and V by 6 bases; bases with no gene match: 7.

The chain recombines TRBV6-5 with TRBJ1-1, with 9 bases lining up with TRBD1. Germline V gives CDR1 MNHEY, CDR2 SVGAGI. This CDR3 has 14 amino acids. The trim removed 6 bases at V and 0 bases at J, leaving 2 bases unmatched. CDR3 in DNA: TGTGCCAGCAGGGGGACAGGGTTGAACACTGAAGCTTTCTTT. Amino acid sequence: CASRGTGLNTEAFF.

The V call is TRBV25-1, the J call TRBJ1-4; 9 bases fit TRBD1. The CDR3 extends over 15 amino acids. Trimming removed 5 bases from V and 8 bases from J; junction bases left unmatched: 9. Germline-derived CDR1 and CDR2 are MGHDK and SYGVNS. The CDR3 nucleotides are TGTGCCAGCAGTAAACCGGGACAGGGCAGGGAAAAACTGTTTTTT. It specifies CASSKPGQGREKLFF. The variable domain in full, with the rest retrieved from reference TRBV25-1 and TRBJ1-4, is EADIYQTPRYLVIGTGKKITLECSQTMGHDKMYWYQQDPGMELHLIHYSYGVNSTEKGDLSSESTVSRIRTEHFPLTLESARPSHTSQYLCASSKPGQGREKLFFGSGTQLSVL.

The V gene is TRBV10-2, the J gene TRBJ2-2; tentative D call: TRBD2 (6 bases). V dropped 4 bases and J dropped 8 bases, with 14 bases sitting between them. CDR1 and CDR2 from the germline V gene are WSHSY and SAAADI. The length of the CDR3 is 14 residues. The CDR3 sequence is CASSVVEGGGELFF. The CDR3 DNA is TGCGCCAGCAGTGTAGTGGAGGGCGGAGGGGAGCTGTTTTTT.

This clone was observed a handful of times. The chain carries TRBV6-6 and TRBJ1-2; D perhaps matches TRBD1 (6 bases). Germline loops: CDR1 MNHNY, CDR2 SVGAGI (reference sequence). V lost 2 bases and J 3 bases, leaving 13 bases between the germline ends. CDR3 length equals 15 residues. CDR3 in amino acids: CASSYNRGSHYGYTF. The CDR3 DNA sequence: TGTGCCAGCAGTTACAATAGGGGGTCCCACTATGGCTACACCTTC.

V usage is TRBV30 and J usage is TRBJ2-2; maybe TRBD2 (6 bases). Germline CDR1 is GTSNPN and CDR2 is SVGIG (reference sequence). V lost 5 bases, J lost 2 bases, and 12 bases lay in between. The CDR3 length is 14 residues. The CDR3 reads CAWARGFNTGELFF. CDR3 bases: TGTGCCTGGGCCCGGGGGTTTAACACCGGGGAGCTGTTTTTT.